This passage covers 4 T cell receptor beta chains from one sample sequenced in a study of cytomegalovirus exposure and HLA in healthy donors. PCR involved 60 Vbeta and 13 Jbeta primers. This table comes from immunoSEQ multiplex PCR, and its TCRdb copy is limited to in-frame clones, with some not included. The table lists a few hundred thousand clones, about 82% of them singletons. The sample comprised PBMCs. The origin of the receptors is a man aged 30 to 39 in good health and CMV-seronegative.

The rearrangement joins TRBV7-8 to TRBJ1-1; D unclear. Looked up from germline, CDR1 is SGHVS and CDR2 is FQNEAQ. V lost 2 bases and J lost 1, with 11 bases in between. This CDR3 is built from 15 residues. DNA for the CDR3: TGTGCCAGCAGCTTAACGTCGGGATCGAACACTGAAGCTTTCTTT. Translation gives CASSLTSGSNTEAFF.

In its sample, this clone was seen once. This sequence joins TRBV5-1 and TRBJ2-6; D might be TRBD1 (5 bases). Germline values: CDR1 SGHRS, CDR2 YFSETQ. The CDR3 has 15 residues. This CDR3 is CERRETSSGANVLTF. For the CDR3, the DNA is TGCGAACGCAGGGAAACCAGCTCTGGGGCCAACGTCCTGACTTTC. The full variable domain, with the rest looked up from reference TRBV5-1 and TRBJ2-6, is KAGVTQTPRYLIKTRGQQVTLSCSPISGHRSVSWYQQTPGQGLQFLFEYFSETQRNKGNFPGRFSGRQFSNSRSEMNVSTLELGDSALYLCERRETSSGANVLTFGAGSRLTVL.

This clone has a single count. The chain carries TRBV5-6 and TRBJ1-6, with 9 bases matching TRBD1. CDR1 is SGHDT and CDR2 is YYEEEE in the germline V gene. The CDR3 runs to 18 residues. V lost 4 bases, J lost 0 bases, and 8 bases stayed unmatched. CDR3 residues: CASSLYTGGSSYNSPLHF. CDR3 DNA sequence: TGTGCCAGCAGCCTATATACAGGGGGCAGCTCCTATAATTCACCCCTCCACTTT.

The chain is built from TRBV4-2 and TRBJ1-1; 9 nucleotides match TRBD1. The junction had 9 bases not matched to a gene; V was cut back by 3 bases and J by 1 base. Germline V gene sequence: CDR1 LGHNA, CDR2 YNFKEQ. CDR3 length equals 17 residues. The CDR3 nucleotides read TGTGCCAGCAGCCATACACTCGGGGGACAGGGGAACACTGAAGCTTTCTTT. Its protein product is CASSHTLGGQGNTEAFF.